This TCR beta chain was sequenced during a study of memory CD4+ T cells and cytomegalovirus serostatus. Study in general: Donors were healthy Belgian adults, 9 or 10 CMV seropositive and 20 to 25 seronegative.

This CDR3 spans 15 amino acids. Per germline, CDR1 SGHRS and CDR2 YFSETQ. V lost 0 bases, J lost 1 base, and 11 bases lay in between. Single viable CD3+CD4+CD8-CD45RO+ cells were sorted as the memory CD4+ T cells. TCRdb's table, derived via immunoSEQ multiplex PCR, lists solely in-frame clones and lacks some. This table has approximately 46,000 clones, around 74% appearing once. The sequenced sample consisted of memory CD4+ T cells from blood. The clonotype comes from an adult in good health and CMV-seropositive. The rearrangement joins TRBV5-1 to TRBJ2-7, with D possibly TRBD1 on 5 matching bases. CDR3 residues: CASSLDGAVSYEQYF. Here the CDR3 DNA reads TGCGCCAGCAGCTTGGATGGGGCCGTATCCTACGAGCAGTACTTC.